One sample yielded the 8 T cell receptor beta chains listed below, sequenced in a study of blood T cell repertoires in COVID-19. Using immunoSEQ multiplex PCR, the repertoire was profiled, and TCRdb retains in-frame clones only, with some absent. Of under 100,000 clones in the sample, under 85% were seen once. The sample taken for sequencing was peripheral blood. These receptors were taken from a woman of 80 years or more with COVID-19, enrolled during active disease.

Here the CDR3 reads CASSSVQGAGEQYF. In nucleotides, the CDR3 is TGTGCCAGCAGCTCCGTACAGGGGGCTGGCGAGCAGTACTTC. This chain connects TRBV5-4 to TRBJ2-7; 9 positions match TRBD1. CDR3 length: 14 residues. Germline lookup yields CDR1 SGHNT and CDR2 YYREEE (reference sequence). V trimming: 3 bases; J trimming: 6 bases; junction bases outside the gene matches: 7. Looking up the rest from reference TRBV5-4 and TRBJ2-7 gives the full variable domain: ETGVTQSPTHLIKTRGQQVTLRCSSQSGHNTVSWYQQALGQGPQFIFQYYREEENGRGNFPPRFSGLQFPNYSSELNVNALELDDSALYLCASSSVQGAGEQYFGPGTRLTVT.

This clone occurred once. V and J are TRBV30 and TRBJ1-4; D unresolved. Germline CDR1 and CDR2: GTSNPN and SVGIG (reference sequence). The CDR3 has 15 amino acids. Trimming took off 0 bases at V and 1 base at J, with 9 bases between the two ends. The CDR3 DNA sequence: TGTGCCTGGAGTGTACATGCGGGAACTAATGAAAAACTGTTTTTT. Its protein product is CAWSVHAGTNEKLFF.

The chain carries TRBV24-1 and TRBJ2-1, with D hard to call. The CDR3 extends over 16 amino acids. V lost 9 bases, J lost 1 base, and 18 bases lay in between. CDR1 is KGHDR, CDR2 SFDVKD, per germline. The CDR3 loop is CATLPPRLDSYNEQFF. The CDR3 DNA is TGTGCCACCCTCCCCCCCCGACTCGATTCCTACAATGAGCAGTTCTTC.

CDR3 in DNA: TGTGCCATCAGTGAATTAGCGAACACTGAAGCTTTCTTT. Translating it yields CAISELANTEAFF. V usage is TRBV10-3 and J usage is TRBJ1-1; D ambiguous. The V gene's germline CDR1 is ENHRY and CDR2 SYGVKD. V lost 3 bases and J lost 1, with 6 bases in between. This CDR3 is 13 amino acids long.

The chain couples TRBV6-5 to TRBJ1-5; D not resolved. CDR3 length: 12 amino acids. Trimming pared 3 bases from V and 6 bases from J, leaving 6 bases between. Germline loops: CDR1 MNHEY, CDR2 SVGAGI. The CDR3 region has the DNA TGTGCCAGCAGTTATTCGGGTCAGCCCCAGCATTTT. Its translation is CASSYSGQPQHF.

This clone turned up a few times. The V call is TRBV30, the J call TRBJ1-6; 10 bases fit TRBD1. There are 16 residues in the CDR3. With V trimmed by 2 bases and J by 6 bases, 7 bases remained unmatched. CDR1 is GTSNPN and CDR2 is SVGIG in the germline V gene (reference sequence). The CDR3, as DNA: TGTGCCTGGAGTCCCCCGGGACAGGGGTTTAATTCACCCCTCCACTTT. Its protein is CAWSPPGQGFNSPLHF.

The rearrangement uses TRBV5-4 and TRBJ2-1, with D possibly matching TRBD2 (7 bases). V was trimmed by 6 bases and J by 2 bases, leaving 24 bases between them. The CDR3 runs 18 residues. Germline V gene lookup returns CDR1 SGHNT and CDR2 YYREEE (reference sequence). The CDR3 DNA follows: TGTGCCAGCATCCCTGGGGGAGGGGGGGGCGCCCCCTACAATGAGCAGTTCTTC. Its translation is CASIPGGGGGAPYNEQFF.

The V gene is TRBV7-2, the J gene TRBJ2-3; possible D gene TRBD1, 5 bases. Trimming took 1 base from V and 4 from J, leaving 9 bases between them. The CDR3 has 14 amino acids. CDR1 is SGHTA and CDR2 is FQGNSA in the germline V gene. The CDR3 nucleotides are TGTGCCAGCAGCTTAGTTGCAGGGTCAGATACGCAGTATTTT. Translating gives CASSLVAGSDTQYF. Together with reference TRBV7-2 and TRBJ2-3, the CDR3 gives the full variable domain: GAGVSQSPSNKVTEKGKDVELRCDPISGHTALYWYRQSLGQGLEFLIYFQGNSAPDKSGLPSDRFSAERTGGSVSTLTIQRTQQEDSAVYLCASSLVAGSDTQYFGPGTRLTVL.